This TCR beta chain was captured by sequencing in a study of CD8 T cells in ankylosing spondylitis. Notes on the study in general: In ankylosing spondylitis patients, matched synovial fluid reportedly showed significant enrichment of disease-linked clones. Roughly eight highly homologous variants formed a TCR beta motif that appeared characteristic of ankylosing spondylitis blood.

V gave up 2 bases and J gave up 0 bases; unmatched junction bases: 9. This CDR3 is 17 amino acids long. Germline values: CDR1 SGHRS, CDR2 YFSETQ. TCRdb analysed the 5' RACE reads with MiXCR anew, one entry per CDR3 protein. The repertoire consists of 450,000 or so distinct CDR3 sequences, with roughly a quarter occurring once and the leading ten covering under 0.9%. With respect to this clonotype: Its antigen is currently unknown.

The genes are TRBV5-1 and TRBJ1-2; 8 nucleotides line up with TRBD1. The source of this sequence is a male donor with ankylosing spondylitis. The material sequenced was blood, either unsorted or a sorted T cell fraction (not recorded which). CDR3 residues: CASSFGQGLRSNYGYTF. The CDR3 coding sequence is TGCGCCAGCAGCTTCGGACAGGGCCTGAGGTCTAACTATGGCTACACCTTC.